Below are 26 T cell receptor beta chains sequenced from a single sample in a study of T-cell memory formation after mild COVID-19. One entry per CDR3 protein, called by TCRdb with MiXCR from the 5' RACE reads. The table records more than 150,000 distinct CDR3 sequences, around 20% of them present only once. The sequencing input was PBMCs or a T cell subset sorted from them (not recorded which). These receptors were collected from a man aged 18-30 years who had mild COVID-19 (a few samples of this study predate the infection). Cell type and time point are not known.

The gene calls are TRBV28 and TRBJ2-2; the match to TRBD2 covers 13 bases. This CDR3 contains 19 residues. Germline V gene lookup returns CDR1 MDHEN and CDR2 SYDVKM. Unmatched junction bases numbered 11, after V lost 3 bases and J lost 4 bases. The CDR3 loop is CASSFFRPTSGGITGELFF. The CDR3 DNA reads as TGTGCCAGCAGTTTCTTTCGCCCGACTAGCGGGGGGATCACCGGGGAGCTGTTTTTT.

CDR3 sequence: CSARVPGQGFQPQHF. CDR3 nucleotides: TGCAGTGCTAGGGTTCCGGGACAGGGTTTTCAGCCCCAGCATTTT. This chain uses TRBV20-1 with TRBJ1-5; 9 nucleotides match TRBD1. CDR1 is DFQATT and CDR2 is SNEGSKA in the germline V gene (reference sequence). V shed 3 bases, J shed 6 bases, and the junction held 9 bases outside the gene matches. CDR3 size: 15 residues.

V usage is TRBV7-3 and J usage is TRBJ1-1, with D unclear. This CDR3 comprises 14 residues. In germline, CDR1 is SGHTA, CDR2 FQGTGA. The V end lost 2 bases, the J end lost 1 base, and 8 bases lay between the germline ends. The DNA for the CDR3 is TGTGCCAGCAGCTTAGAGGCTTCGAACACTGAAGCTTTCTTT. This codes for CASSLEASNTEAFF.

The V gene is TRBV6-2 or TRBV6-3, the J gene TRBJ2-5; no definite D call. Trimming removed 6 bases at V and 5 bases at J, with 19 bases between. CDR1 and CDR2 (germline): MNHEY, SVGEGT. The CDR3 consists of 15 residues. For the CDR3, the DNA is TGTGCCAGCAGCCCCCGGACGGCCCTTGGCGAGACCCAGTACTTC. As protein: CASSPRTALGETQYF.

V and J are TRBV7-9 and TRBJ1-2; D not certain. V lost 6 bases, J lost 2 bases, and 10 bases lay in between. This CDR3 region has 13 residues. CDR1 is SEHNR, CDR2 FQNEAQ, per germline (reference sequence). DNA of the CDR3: TGTGCCAGCAGTTTTGAGGTGAACTATGGCTACACCTTC. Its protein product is CASSFEVNYGYTF. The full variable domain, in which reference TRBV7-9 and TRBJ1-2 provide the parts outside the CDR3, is DTGVSQNPRHKITKRGQNVTFRCDPISEHNRLYWYRQTLGQGPEFLTYFQNEAQLEKSRLLSDRFSAERPKGSFSTLEIQRTEQGDSAMYLCASSFEVNYGYTFGSGTRLTVV.

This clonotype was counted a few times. The CDR3 is CASRGGLYEQFF. The CDR3, as DNA: TGTGCCAGCAGGGGGGGGCTCTATGAGCAGTTCTTC. The J gene is TRBJ2-1, the V gene TRBV7-2, with a possible D match to TRBD2 (7 bases). V lost 6 bases and J 8 bases, leaving 11 bases between the germline ends. CDR1 SGHTA and CDR2 FQGNSA come from the germline V gene. This CDR3 comprises 12 residues.

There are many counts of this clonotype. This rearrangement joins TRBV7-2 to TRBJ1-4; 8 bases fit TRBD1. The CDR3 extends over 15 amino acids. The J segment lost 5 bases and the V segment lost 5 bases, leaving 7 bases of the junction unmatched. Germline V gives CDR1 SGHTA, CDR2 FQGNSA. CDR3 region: CASSQRTGRNEKLFF. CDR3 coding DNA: TGTGCCAGCAGCCAGAGGACAGGGAGGAATGAAAAACTGTTTTTT.

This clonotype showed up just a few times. The CDR3 bases are TGTGCCAGCTCAGATGCCAGTCCGGGGGATACGCAGTATTTT. It is translated as CASSDASPGDTQYF. The chain links TRBV18 to TRBJ2-3; D may be TRBD2 (5 bases). V lost 5 bases and J 6 bases, leaving 15 bases between the germline ends. Germline V gene sequence: CDR1 KGHSH, CDR2 LQKENI. The CDR3 loop spans 14 amino acids.

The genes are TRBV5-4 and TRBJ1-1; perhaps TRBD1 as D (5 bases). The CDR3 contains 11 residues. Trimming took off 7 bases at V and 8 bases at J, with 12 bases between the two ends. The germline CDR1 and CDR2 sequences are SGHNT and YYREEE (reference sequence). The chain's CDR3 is CASELRGEAFF. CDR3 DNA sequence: TGTGCCAGCGAGTTACGGGGGGAAGCTTTCTTT.

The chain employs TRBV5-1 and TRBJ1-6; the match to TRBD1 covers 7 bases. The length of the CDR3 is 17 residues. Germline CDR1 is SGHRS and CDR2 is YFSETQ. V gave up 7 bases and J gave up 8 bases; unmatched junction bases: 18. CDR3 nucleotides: TGCGCCAGCCGCCCGACAGGGTCGCTTTTCTCGTATTCACCCCTCCACTTT. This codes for CASRPTGSLFSYSPLHF.

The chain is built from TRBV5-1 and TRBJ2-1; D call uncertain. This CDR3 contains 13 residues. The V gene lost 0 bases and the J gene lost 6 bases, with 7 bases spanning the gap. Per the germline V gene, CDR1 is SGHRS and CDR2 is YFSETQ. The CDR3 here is CASSLVSGNEQFF. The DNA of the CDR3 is TGCGCCAGCAGCTTGGTTTCGGGCAATGAGCAGTTCTTC.

The CDR3 DNA sequence: TGTGCCAGTAGTATGGATCCAAACAGGCAGCCCCAGCATTTT. Translated: CASSMDPNRQPQHF. J is TRBJ1-5 and V is TRBV19; weak D call: TRBD1 (5 bases). CDR3 size: 14 residues. The germline V gene encodes CDR1 LNHDA and CDR2 SQIVND (reference sequence). V was pared by 3 bases and J by 7 bases, with 13 bases between.

DNA of the CDR3: TGTGCCAGCAGTTACGGAGGCCGGGAGCTGTTTTTT. Translation gives CASSYGGRELFF. The gene calls are TRBV6-2 or TRBV6-3 and TRBJ2-2, with D maybe TRBD2 (5 bases). The V gene lost 2 bases and the J gene lost 9 bases, with 7 bases spanning the gap. Germline CDR1 reads MNHEY; CDR2 reads SVGEGT. The CDR3 consists of 12 residues.

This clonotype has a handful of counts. The DNA for the CDR3 is TGTGCCAGCAGTATCGGGGATAAAGAGACCCAGTACTTC. It codes for CASSIGDKETQYF. The rearrangement links TRBV7-8 to TRBJ2-5, with D perhaps matching TRBD2 (5 bases). CDR3 length equals 13 residues. Germline CDR1 and CDR2: SGHVS and FQNEAQ. V shed 6 bases and J shed 3 bases, with 11 bases lying between them.

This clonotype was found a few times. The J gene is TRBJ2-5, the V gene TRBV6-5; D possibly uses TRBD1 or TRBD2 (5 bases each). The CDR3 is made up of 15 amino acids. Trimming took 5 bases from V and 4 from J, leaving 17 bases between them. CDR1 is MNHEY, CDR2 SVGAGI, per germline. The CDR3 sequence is CASSRTQGRVETQYF. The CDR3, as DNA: TGTGCCAGCAGTAGGACTCAGGGCAGGGTAGAGACCCAGTACTTC.

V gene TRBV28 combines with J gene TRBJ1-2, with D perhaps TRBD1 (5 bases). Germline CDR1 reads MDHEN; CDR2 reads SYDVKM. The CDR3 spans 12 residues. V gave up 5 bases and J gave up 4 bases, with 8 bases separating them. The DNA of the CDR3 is TGTGCCAGCAGTCCGACAGTCTATGGCTACACCTTC. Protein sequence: CASSPTVYGYTF.

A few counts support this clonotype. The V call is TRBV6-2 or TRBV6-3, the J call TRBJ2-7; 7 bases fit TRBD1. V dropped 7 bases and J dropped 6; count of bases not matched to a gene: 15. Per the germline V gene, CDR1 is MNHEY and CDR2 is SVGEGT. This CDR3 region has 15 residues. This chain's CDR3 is CASNKIRPGGSEQYF. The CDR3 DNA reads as TGTGCCAGCAACAAGATAAGGCCAGGGGGTTCCGAGCAGTACTTC.

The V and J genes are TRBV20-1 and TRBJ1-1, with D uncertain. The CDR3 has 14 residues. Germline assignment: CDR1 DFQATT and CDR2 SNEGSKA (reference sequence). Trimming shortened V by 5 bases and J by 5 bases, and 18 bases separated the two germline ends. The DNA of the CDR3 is TGCAGTGCTCCGGACCCCTCCCGGTGGACTGAAGCTTTCTTT. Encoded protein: CSAPDPSRWTEAFF.

Here the CDR3 reads CASSQIRGRRGNEQFF. Here the CDR3 DNA reads TGCGCCAGCAGCCAAATCAGGGGGCGTCGGGGAAATGAGCAGTTCTTC. The J gene is TRBJ2-1, the V gene TRBV4-3, with 8 bases aligning to TRBD1. The CDR3 runs to 16 residues. Germline V gives CDR1 LGHNA, CDR2 YSLEER. With V trimmed by 2 bases and J by 7 bases, 10 bases remained unmatched.

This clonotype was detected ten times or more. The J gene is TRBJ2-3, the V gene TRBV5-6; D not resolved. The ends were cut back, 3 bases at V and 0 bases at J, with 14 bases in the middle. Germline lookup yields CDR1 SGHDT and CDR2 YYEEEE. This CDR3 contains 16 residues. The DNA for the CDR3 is TGTGCCAGCAGCTCGCTGACTTTGGCTAGCACAGATACGCAGTATTTT. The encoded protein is CASSSLTLASTDTQYF.

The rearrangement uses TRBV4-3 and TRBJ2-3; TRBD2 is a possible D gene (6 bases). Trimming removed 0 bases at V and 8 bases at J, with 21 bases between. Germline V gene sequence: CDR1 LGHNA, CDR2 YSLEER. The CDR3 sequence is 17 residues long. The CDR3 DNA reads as TGCGCCAGCAGCCAAGAGGGGGGAGATATTGGTTGGGGTACGCAGTATTTT. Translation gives CASSQEGGDIGWGTQYF.

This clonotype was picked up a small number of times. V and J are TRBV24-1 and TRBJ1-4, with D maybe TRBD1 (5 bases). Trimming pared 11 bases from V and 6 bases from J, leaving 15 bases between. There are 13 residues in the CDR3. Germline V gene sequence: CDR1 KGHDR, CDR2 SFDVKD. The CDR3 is CAIDSSVDEKLFF. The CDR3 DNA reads TGTGCCATCGACAGTTCCGTGGATGAAAAACTGTTTTTT.

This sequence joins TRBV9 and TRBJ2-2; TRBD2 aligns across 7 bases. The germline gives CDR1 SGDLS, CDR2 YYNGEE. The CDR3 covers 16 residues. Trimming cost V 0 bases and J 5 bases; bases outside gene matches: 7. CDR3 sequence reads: CASSVGEGLQTGELFF. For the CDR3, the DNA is TGTGCCAGCAGCGTAGGGGAGGGACTGCAAACCGGGGAGCTGTTTTTT.

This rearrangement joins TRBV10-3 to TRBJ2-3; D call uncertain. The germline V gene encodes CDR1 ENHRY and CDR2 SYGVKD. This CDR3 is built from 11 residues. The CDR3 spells CAYGSTDTQYF. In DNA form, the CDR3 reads TGTGCGTACGGCAGCACAGATACGCAGTATTTT.

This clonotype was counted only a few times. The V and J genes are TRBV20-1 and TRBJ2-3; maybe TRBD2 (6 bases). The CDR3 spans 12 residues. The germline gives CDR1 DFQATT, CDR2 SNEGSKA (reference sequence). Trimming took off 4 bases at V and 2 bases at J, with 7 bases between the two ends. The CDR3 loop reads CSATGDTDTQYF. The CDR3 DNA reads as TGCAGTGCTACGGGGGACACAGATACGCAGTATTTT.

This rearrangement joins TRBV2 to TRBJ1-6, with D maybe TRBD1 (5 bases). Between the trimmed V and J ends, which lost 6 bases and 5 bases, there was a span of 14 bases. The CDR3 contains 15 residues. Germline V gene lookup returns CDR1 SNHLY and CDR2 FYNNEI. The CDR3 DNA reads TGTGCCAGCAGAAGGGGACTTCGGGATAATTCACCCCTCCACTTT. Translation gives CASRRGLRDNSPLHF.